A selection of T cell receptor beta chains follows, all from one sample in a study of T cells after yellow fever vaccination. Each CDR3 protein gets one entry after TCRdb re-called the 5' RACE reads with MiXCR. The table records some 320,000 distinct CDR3 sequences, approximately 4% of them present only once. This specimen was PBMCs, taken 15 days after the yellow fever booster vaccination. The receptor set was obtained from a man between 18 and 29 years old who received the YFV17D yellow fever vaccine. Both conserved end residues are trimmed from each CDR3. Fields, in order: V gene, J gene, D gene, CDR3 protein. D genes are given only for firm matches.

V: TRBV5-4; J: TRBJ1-1; D: NA; CDR3: ASRLGTEAF
V: TRBV20-1; J: TRBJ1-1; D: NA; CDR3: SASFGGEWAEAF
V: TRBV7-2; J: TRBJ2-1; D: TRBD2; CDR3: ASAWSRGGTYEQF
V: TRBV19; J: TRBJ1-5; D: NA; CDR3: ASEDLNQPQH
V: TRBV5-1; J: TRBJ2-3; D: TRBD2; CDR3: ASSPSGLVQDTQY
V: TRBV7-2; J: TRBJ1-4; D: NA; CDR3: ASSLVGGRTNEKLF
V: TRBV6-5; J: TRBJ2-3; D: NA; CDR3: ASSARGRDTQY
V: TRBV5-1; J: TRBJ2-3; D: NA; CDR3: ASSLRWTDTQY
V: TRBV29-1; J: TRBJ2-2; D: NA; CDR3: SVPGAWGSGELF
V: TRBV6-5; J: TRBJ1-5; D: NA; CDR3: ASSSRGVSNQPQH
V: TRBV4-2; J: TRBJ2-5; D: NA; CDR3: ASSEGRGEETQY
V: TRBV11-1; J: TRBJ2-7; D: NA; CDR3: ASSQSQGNRYEQY
V: TRBV4-1; J: TRBJ2-2; D: NA; CDR3: ASSQGGGALGLGELF
V: TRBV6-1; J: TRBJ2-1; D: TRBD1; CDR3: ASRVGVDRVGNEQF
V: TRBV5-1; J: TRBJ1-1; D: TRBD1; CDR3: ASSEDQGARAF
V: TRBV4-3; J: TRBJ1-1; D: NA; CDR3: ASSQDLGVPMNTEAF
V: TRBV7-6; J: TRBJ1-3; D: NA; CDR3: ASSLGFAGRGRNTIY
V: TRBV4-3; J: TRBJ1-5; D: TRBD1; CDR3: ASSQDPDRAQH
V: TRBV7-6; J: TRBJ1-5; D: NA; CDR3: ASSLETGLGQPQH
V: TRBV5-1; J: TRBJ2-3; D: NA; CDR3: ASSSGVKDTQY
V: TRBV20-1; J: TRBJ1-2; D: TRBD1; CDR3: SAAGTGALGYT
V: TRBV3-1; J: TRBJ1-1; D: NA; CDR3: ASSLTGTNTEAF
V: TRBV6-1; J: TRBJ1-3; D: NA; CDR3: ASSETGTGNTIY
V: TRBV7-9; J: TRBJ2-7; D: NA; CDR3: ASSLGGRGEQY
V: TRBV20-1; J: TRBJ1-2; D: TRBD1; CDR3: SARDWTGGSNGYT
V: TRBV12-3/TRBV12-4; J: TRBJ2-1; D: NA; CDR3: ASSKTPGWVAQF
V: TRBV4-3; J: TRBJ1-5; D: NA; CDR3: ASSPTLPGGQPQH
V: TRBV5-1; J: TRBJ2-1; D: NA; CDR3: ASSLAVDSFYNEQF
V: TRBV7-6; J: TRBJ2-3; D: NA; CDR3: ASSLGASQDTQY
V: TRBV4-3; J: TRBJ2-3; D: NA; CDR3: ASSQDYRGGDTQY
V: TRBV9; J: TRBJ2-1; D: NA; CDR3: ASSVDGLGGYNEQF
V: TRBV7-6; J: TRBJ2-1; D: NA; CDR3: ASSPTLGEQF
V: TRBV5-1; J: TRBJ2-4; D: NA; CDR3: ASSLGGDSRNIQY
V: TRBV6-5; J: TRBJ2-7; D: TRBD2; CDR3: ASSRGDYEQY
V: TRBV7-2; J: TRBJ2-5; D: NA; CDR3: ASRIGTSRIETQY
V: TRBV7-2; J: TRBJ2-2; D: NA; CDR3: ASSLLFTARGSGSGELF
V: TRBV7-2; J: TRBJ1-1; D: TRBD1; CDR3: ASSLQGGMNTEAF
V: TRBV11-2; J: TRBJ2-5; D: NA; CDR3: ASSLRGSGAQETQY
V: TRBV5-1; J: TRBJ1-2; D: TRBD1; CDR3: ASSLTTGGGDYGYT
V: TRBV7-9; J: TRBJ2-5; D: NA; CDR3: ASSPVGETQY
V: TRBV28; J: TRBJ1-5; D: TRBD1; CDR3: ASSFQGTGRPQPQH
V: TRBV7-2; J: TRBJ1-1; D: NA; CDR3: ASSNSWNTEAF
V: TRBV7-2; J: TRBJ2-1; D: NA; CDR3: ASSPPGAYEQF
V: TRBV5-1; J: TRBJ1-2; D: NA; CDR3: ASSLGGGSGYT
V: TRBV5-1; J: TRBJ1-2; D: TRBD1; CDR3: ASSLDGQASRGYT
V: TRBV12-3/TRBV12-4; J: TRBJ1-5; D: NA; CDR3: ASSQAYSNQPQH
V: TRBV6-5; J: TRBJ2-3; D: NA; CDR3: ASRPFPVDTGDTQY
V: TRBV20-1; J: TRBJ2-3; D: TRBD1; CDR3: SAREGTVGTGDTQY
V: TRBV5-5; J: TRBJ2-2; D: NA; CDR3: ASSLVGLNTGELF
V: TRBV5-1; J: TRBJ1-1; D: NA; CDR3: ASSPWGGVNTEAF
V: TRBV20-1; J: TRBJ1-5; D: NA; CDR3: SATPEGGNQPQH
V: TRBV20-1; J: TRBJ1-2; D: TRBD1; CDR3: SAQDREWNGYT
V: TRBV6-5; J: TRBJ1-4; D: TRBD1; CDR3: ASPDRARKLF
V: TRBV7-2; J: TRBJ1-2; D: NA; CDR3: ASSLAVTLGGYT
V: TRBV12-3/TRBV12-4; J: TRBJ1-1; D: TRBD1; CDR3: ASSLRQGQGNTEAF
V: TRBV5-4; J: TRBJ2-5; D: NA; CDR3: ASSLVGGGQETQY
V: TRBV6-5; J: TRBJ2-2; D: TRBD2; CDR3: ASSYSSSGATGELF
V: TRBV12-3/TRBV12-4; J: TRBJ1-5; D: TRBD1; CDR3: ASSPGQPNQPQH
V: TRBV5-1; J: TRBJ1-1; D: NA; CDR3: ASRSDSNTEAF